The 31 T cell receptor beta chains in this list originate from one sample, sequenced in a study of T cell responses to AZD1222 COVID-19 vaccine. Sequencing was performed with immunoSEQ multiplex PCR; in TCRdb, only in-frame clones are kept and a portion is missing. Among around 170,000 clones listed, under 95% were seen once. The source material was peripheral blood, sampled on day 0 of AZD1222 vaccination. Receptors originate from an adult in good health.

This clone was detected once. This chain links TRBV2 with TRBJ2-2, with D perhaps matching TRBD1 (5 bases). The V and J ends lost 8 bases and 2 bases respectively, with 12 bases between them. Germline CDR1 and CDR2: SNHLY and FYNNEI. CDR3 length equals 14 residues. The CDR3 spells CASRRRGNTGELFF. CDR3 DNA: TGTGCCAGCCGCCGAAGGGGCAACACCGGGGAGCTGTTTTTT.

This sequence joins TRBV13 and TRBJ2-2; TRBD2 aligns across 10 bases. Germline assignment: CDR1 PRHDT and CDR2 FYEKMQ (reference sequence). V was clipped by 2 bases and J by 5 bases; unmatched bases: 8. This CDR3 comprises 17 residues. The CDR3 loop reads CASSLLAGEDGTGELFF. Written as DNA, the CDR3 is TGTGCCAGCAGCTTACTAGCGGGAGAAGACGGGACCGGGGAGCTGTTTTTT.

The genes are TRBV3-1 (or the pseudogene TRBV3-2) and TRBJ1-4; D is unclear. Trimming shortened V by 3 bases and J by 8 bases, and 7 bases separated the two germline ends. This CDR3 is built from 12 residues. Germline V gives CDR1 LGHDT, CDR2 YNNKEL (reference sequence). The CDR3 loop reads CASSHVREKLFF. The CDR3 region has the DNA TGTGCCAGCAGCCACGTCAGGGAAAAACTGTTTTTT.

The gene calls are TRBV14 and TRBJ2-7, with D possibly matching TRBD1 (6 bases). The CDR3 consists of 12 residues. The V end was cut by 3 bases, the J end by 6 bases, with 9 bases between. Per germline, CDR1 SGHDN and CDR2 FVKESK. The CDR3: CASSQRGFEQYF. As DNA, the CDR3 is TGTGCCAGCAGCCAGAGGGGGTTCGAGCAGTACTTC.

The chain is built from TRBV5-1 and TRBJ1-1; D may be TRBD1 (6 bases). V shed 0 bases and J shed 7 bases, with 16 bases lying between them. Germline V lookup: CDR1 SGHRS, CDR2 YFSETQ. CDR3 size: 15 residues. CDR3: CASSLALGGRDEAFF. CDR3 nucleotides: TGCGCCAGCAGCTTGGCCCTTGGGGGGCGGGATGAAGCTTTCTTT.

The genes are TRBV30 and TRBJ1-4, with TRBD1 identical over 8 bases. The CDR3 is made up of 11 amino acids. V lost 4 bases and J lost 13; bases outside the gene matches: 5. Germline V gene lookup returns CDR1 GTSNPN and CDR2 SVGIG (reference sequence). The CDR3 here is CAWNYDRGLFF. CDR3 DNA sequence: TGTGCCTGGAACTATGACAGGGGACTGTTTTTT.

The V gene is TRBV28, the J gene TRBJ1-4, with 10 bases identical to TRBD1. The germline CDR1 and CDR2 sequences are MDHEN and SYDVKM. CDR3 length: 15 residues. The ends lost 6 bases at V and 8 bases at J; junction bases unmatched: 9. This CDR3 is CASRGTGTGDEKLFF. The CDR3 region has the DNA TGTGCCAGCAGGGGGACCGGGACAGGGGACGAAAAACTGTTTTTT.

The CDR3 loop reads CASSPRTSGIFYNEQFF. The CDR3 DNA follows: TGTGCCAGCAGTCCGCGGACTAGCGGGATTTTTTACAATGAGCAGTTCTTC. The chain recombines TRBV6-2 or TRBV6-3 with TRBJ2-1, with 12 bases lining up with TRBD2. This CDR3 region has 17 residues. The trim removed 5 bases at V and 4 bases at J, leaving 9 bases unmatched. The germline gives CDR1 MNHEY, CDR2 SVGEGT.

This rearrangement joins TRBV7-2 to TRBJ1-2; the D is unclear. Germline V gives CDR1 SGHTA, CDR2 FQGNSA. Deletions cut 4 bases from V and 4 bases from J, with 10 bases between. The CDR3 contains 13 residues. The CDR3 nucleotides read TGTGCCAGCAGCTCGTACGGATTCTATGGCTACACCTTC. Translated, it gives CASSSYGFYGYTF.

The rearrangement uses TRBV28 and TRBJ1-5, with 9 bases lining up with TRBD1. In germline, CDR1 is MDHEN, CDR2 SYDVKM. The CDR3 loop spans 18 amino acids. J was trimmed by 5 bases and V by 11 bases; bases with no gene match: 22. The CDR3 sequence is CAGQGFAGGNQLDQPQHF. In DNA, the CDR3 is TGTGCCGGACAGGGGTTCGCGGGTGGTAACCAGCTAGATCAGCCCCAGCATTTT.

V and J are TRBV2 and TRBJ1-1; TRBD1 matches at 7 bases. In germline, CDR1 is SNHLY, CDR2 FYNNEI. This CDR3 is built from 13 residues. The V and J ends lost 6 bases and 1 base, in that order; junction bases with no gene match: 2. The CDR3 loop reads CASRGQTNTEAFF. The CDR3, as DNA: TGTGCCAGCAGGGGACAGACGAACACTGAAGCTTTCTTT.

The gene calls are TRBV27 and TRBJ2-3, with 11 bases lining up with TRBD2. V was pared by 5 bases and J by 4 bases, with 5 bases of the junction left unmatched. The CDR3 loop spans 15 amino acids. Germline V gene lookup returns CDR1 MNHEY and CDR2 SMNVEV (reference sequence). CDR3 protein: CASSGLAGGSDTQYF. The CDR3 nucleotides read TGTGCCAGCAGTGGGCTAGCGGGAGGTTCAGATACGCAGTATTTT.

This rearrangement joins TRBV2 to TRBJ1-3; a weak D match, TRBD1 (6 bases). Trimming took 8 bases from V and 7 from J, leaving 15 bases between them. CDR3 size: 13 residues. Germline CDR1 SNHLY, CDR2 FYNNEI. DNA of the CDR3: TGTGCCAGCGCTGGAGGACAGCGGAACACCATATATTTT. It encodes CASAGGQRNTIYF.

This chain connects TRBV6-5 to TRBJ2-3; no definite D call. CDR1 MNHEY and CDR2 SVGAGI come from the germline V gene. The CDR3 runs to 14 residues. The V end lost 0 bases, the J end lost 4 bases, and 8 bases lay between the germline ends. The CDR3 DNA is TGTGCCAGCAGTTACTCGTTACTTCCAGATACGCAGTATTTT. As protein: CASSYSLLPDTQYF.

J is TRBJ2-1 and V is TRBV7-9; 9 bases are shared with TRBD2. V trimming: 4 bases; J trimming: 8 bases; junction bases outside the gene matches: 12. The CDR3 totals 16 residues. The germline CDR1 and CDR2 sequences are SEHNR and FQNEAQ (reference sequence). In DNA form, the CDR3 reads TGTGCCAGCAGCTCACGCGGGAGGGCCTGGGGGGATGAGCAGTTCTTC. Its translation: CASSSRGRAWGDEQFF. Full variable domain (rest looked up from reference TRBV7-9 and TRBJ2-1): DTGVSQNPRHKITKRGQNVTFRCDPISEHNRLYWYRQTLGQGPEFLTYFQNEAQLEKSRLLSDRFSAERPKGSFSTLEIQRTEQGDSAMYLCASSSRGRAWGDEQFFGPGTRLTVL.

Here the CDR3 reads CASSDTTRLAPTYEQYF. The DNA of the CDR3 is TGTGCCAGCAGCGACACTACTCGACTAGCGCCAACCTACGAGCAGTACTTC. This chain links TRBV11-3 with TRBJ2-7; 8 bases line up with TRBD2. The germline CDR1 and CDR2 sequences are SGHNT and YENEEA. V lost 5 bases and J lost 2; bases outside the gene matches: 14. CDR3 length equals 17 residues.

The chain combines TRBV7-8 with TRBJ1-1; D ambiguous. This CDR3 contains 14 residues. V shed 1 base and J shed 1 base, with 7 bases lying between them. Germline-derived CDR1 and CDR2 are SGHVS and FQNEAQ. The CDR3 DNA follows: TGTGCCAGCAGCTTAGTCGCAGGGAACACTGAAGCTTTCTTT. Residues: CASSLVAGNTEAFF.

This chain joins TRBV6-2 or TRBV6-3 and TRBJ1-5; no reliable D call. V gave up 0 bases and J gave up 3 bases, with 6 bases separating them. The CDR3 runs 14 residues. Germline V CDR1 and CDR2: MNHEY, SVGEGT. CDR3 loop: CASSYSNLNQPQHF. CDR3 in DNA: TGTGCCAGCAGTTACTCGAACCTCAATCAGCCCCAGCATTTT.

The chain couples TRBV11-3 to TRBJ1-1; D gene ambiguous. V lost 5 bases to trimming and J lost 1 base, with 14 bases between them. The CDR3 spans 15 residues. Germline CDR1 is SGHNT and CDR2 is YENEEA. CDR3 DNA: TGTGCCAGCAGCCCGTCTACCCGGCGGAACACTGAAGCTTTCTTT. As protein: CASSPSTRRNTEAFF.

This rearrangement joins TRBV19 to TRBJ2-7; D possibly matches TRBD1 or TRBD2 (5 bases each). This CDR3 has 13 residues. Between the trimmed V and J ends, which lost 10 bases and 0 bases, there was a span of 13 bases. Germline V CDR1 and CDR2: LNHDA, SQIVND (reference sequence). CDR3 loop: CATKGLASYEQYF. In nucleotides, the CDR3 is TGTGCCACCAAGGGGCTAGCCTCCTACGAGCAGTACTTC.

The chain has TRBV30 and TRBJ2-1, with 15 bases that match TRBD2. The CDR3 has 17 amino acids. The V and J ends lost 1 base and 9 bases, in that order; junction bases with no gene match: 10. Germline V gene lookup returns CDR1 GTSNPN and CDR2 SVGIG (reference sequence). Here the CDR3 reads CAWSGLRTSGRVGEQFF. The CDR3 bases are TGTGCCTGGAGTGGACTTCGGACTAGCGGGAGGGTGGGTGAGCAGTTCTTC.

In its sample, this clone was seen a few times. The sample has other DNA sequences that encode this CDR3 too. The chain has TRBV4-1 and TRBJ1-2, with 9 nucleotides matching TRBD1. Germline values: CDR1 MGHRA, CDR2 YSYEKL. The ends lost 1 base at V and 7 bases at J; junction bases unmatched: 1. This CDR3 is built from 13 residues. The CDR3 DNA follows: TGCGCCAGCAGCCAAGGACAGGGGGGTGGCTACACCTTC. This codes for CASSQGQGGGYTF.

The chain recombines TRBV6-1 with TRBJ2-7, with a tentative D call TRBD1 (5 bases). Germline values: CDR1 MNHNS, CDR2 SASEGT. Trimming took off 0 bases at V and 0 bases at J, with 12 bases between the two ends. CDR3 length: 16 residues. In nucleotides, the CDR3 is TGTGCCAGCAGTGAAGCGTGGGGCGTGCCCTCCTACGAGCAGTACTTC. This encodes CASSEAWGVPSYEQYF.

This chain connects TRBV4-1 to TRBJ1-4, with D unclear. Trimming took off 0 bases at V and 7 bases at J, with 12 bases between the two ends. Germline values: CDR1 MGHRA, CDR2 YSYEKL. The CDR3 has 15 amino acids. The CDR3 sequence is CASSQEGRRSEKLFF. Here the CDR3 DNA reads TGCGCCAGCAGCCAAGAGGGCAGGAGGAGTGAAAAACTGTTTTTT.

The chain carries TRBV7-3 and TRBJ2-5, with D maybe TRBD1 (5 bases). CDR1 SGHTA and CDR2 FQGTGA come from the germline V gene. This CDR3 comprises 13 residues. Trimming took off 2 bases at V and 5 bases at J, with 9 bases between the two ends. The DNA for the CDR3 is TGTGCCAGCAGCTTAGGGGCACGCGAGACCCAGTACTTC. Encoded protein: CASSLGARETQYF.

The CDR3 DNA reads as TGTGCCAGCAGCTCAACCGGGACCCTAAGCTCCTACGAGCAGTACTTC. Its translation: CASSSTGTLSSYEQYF. The chain carries TRBV11-2 and TRBJ2-7; either TRBD1 or TRBD2 may supply D (5 bases each). Germline CDR1 reads SGHAT; CDR2 reads FQNNGV. The CDR3 totals 16 residues. V was shortened by 4 bases and J by 0 bases, with 16 bases between the two germline ends.

V gene TRBV24-1 combines with J gene TRBJ2-3; 13 bases match TRBD2. This CDR3 contains 18 residues. Germline CDR1 and CDR2: KGHDR and SFDVKD. After removal of 3 bases from V and 5 bases from J, the junction contained 10 bases not matched to a gene. The CDR3: CATSDRPGTSGKVDTQYF. CDR3 nucleotides: TGTGCCACCAGTGATCGACCCGGGACTAGCGGGAAAGTAGATACGCAGTATTTT.

This clone was picked up one time. This chain joins TRBV12-3 or TRBV12-4 and TRBJ2-1; D call uncertain. The CDR3 covers 12 residues. Between the trimmed V and J ends, which lost 6 bases and 7 bases, there was a span of 10 bases. In DNA form, the CDR3 reads TGTGCCAGCAGGACCAAGTGGAATGAGCAGTTCTTC. Translation gives CASRTKWNEQFF.

This clone appeared a single time. The rearrangement uses TRBV7-3 and TRBJ1-1; tentative D call: TRBD1 (5 bases). Trimming cost V 2 bases and J 4 bases, with 11 bases left between them. CDR1 SGHTA and CDR2 FQGTGA come from the germline V gene. This CDR3 has 14 residues. The CDR3: CASSLGGVGTEAFF. DNA for the CDR3: TGTGCCAGCAGCTTAGGGGGGGTAGGCACTGAAGCTTTCTTT.

J is TRBJ2-3 and V is TRBV27; possibly TRBD1 for D (6 bases). This CDR3 has 18 residues. V was clipped by 6 bases and J by 4 bases, with 26 bases between them. The germline V gene has CDR1 MNHEY and CDR2 SMNVEV (reference sequence). The CDR3 loop reads CASSLWARLSGGPDTQYF. Here the CDR3 DNA reads TGTGCCAGCAGCCTATGGGCCCGACTATCTGGGGGCCCAGATACGCAGTATTTT.

J is TRBJ2-1 and V is TRBV6-5, with 10 nucleotides matching TRBD2. This CDR3 has 13 amino acids. The V gene's germline CDR1 is MNHEY and CDR2 SVGAGI. V dropped 10 bases and J dropped 5; count of bases not matched to a gene: 5. The CDR3 DNA reads as TGTGCCACCAGGACTAGCGGTGACAATGAGCAGTTCTTC. Protein: CATRTSGDNEQFF.